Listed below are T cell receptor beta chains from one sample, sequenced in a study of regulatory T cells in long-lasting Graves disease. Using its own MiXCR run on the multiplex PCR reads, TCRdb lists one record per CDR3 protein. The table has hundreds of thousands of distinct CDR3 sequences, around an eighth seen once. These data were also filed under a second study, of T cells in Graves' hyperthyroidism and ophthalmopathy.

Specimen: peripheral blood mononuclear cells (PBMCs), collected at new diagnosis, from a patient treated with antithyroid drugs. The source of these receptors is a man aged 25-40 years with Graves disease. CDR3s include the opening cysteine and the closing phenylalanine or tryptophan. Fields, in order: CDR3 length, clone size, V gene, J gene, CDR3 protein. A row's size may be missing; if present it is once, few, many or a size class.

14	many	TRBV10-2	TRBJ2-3	CASRTGHLTDTQYF
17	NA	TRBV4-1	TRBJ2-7	CASSQARPGLANYEQYF
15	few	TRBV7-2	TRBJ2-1	CASSLEAPTDNEQFF
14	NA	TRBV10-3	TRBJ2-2	CATSGTENTGELFF
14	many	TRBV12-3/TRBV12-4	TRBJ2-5	CASSFAGGEETQYF
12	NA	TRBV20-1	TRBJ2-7	CSAKVWGGEQYF
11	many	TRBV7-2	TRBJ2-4	CASSQGVGRYF
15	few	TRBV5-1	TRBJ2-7	CASSLVLPGSYEQYF
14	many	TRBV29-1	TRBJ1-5	CSVIQGDLGQPQHF
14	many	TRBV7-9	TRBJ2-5	CASSLGRPGGTQYF
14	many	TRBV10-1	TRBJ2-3	CASRGRSPTDTQYF
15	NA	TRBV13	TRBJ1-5	CASSLSSVRDQPQHF
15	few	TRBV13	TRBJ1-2	CASTPRGQGPYGYTF
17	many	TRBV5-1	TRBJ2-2	CASRTGSTGVGTGELFF
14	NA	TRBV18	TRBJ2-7	CASSRRQGDYEQYF
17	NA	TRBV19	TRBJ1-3	CASSRGRQAISGNTIYF
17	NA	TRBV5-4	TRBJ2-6	CASSHSGGGPGANVLTF
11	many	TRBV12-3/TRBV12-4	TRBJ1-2	CASSSSYGYTF
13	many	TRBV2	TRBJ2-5	CASTQAFQGTQYF
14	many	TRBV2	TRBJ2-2	CASSVSMNTGELFF
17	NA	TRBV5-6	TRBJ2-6	CASSSRRVRAGANVLTF
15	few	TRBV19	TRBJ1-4	CASSLPRDRDEKLFF
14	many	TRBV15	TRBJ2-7	CATSSSDDTYEQYF
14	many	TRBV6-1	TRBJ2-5	CASTKREEGETQYF
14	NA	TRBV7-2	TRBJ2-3	CASSFRGSADTQYF
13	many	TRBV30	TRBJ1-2	CAFRDTGGYGYTF
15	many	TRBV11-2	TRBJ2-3	CASSGYSGDTDTQYF
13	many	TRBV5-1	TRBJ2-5	CASSGVGQETQYF
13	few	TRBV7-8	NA	CASRHQGMETQYF
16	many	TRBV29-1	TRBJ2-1	CSVGLAGGGSYNEQFF
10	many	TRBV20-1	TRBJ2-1	CSALDFEQFF
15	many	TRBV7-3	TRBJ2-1	CASSLRGPLDNEQFF
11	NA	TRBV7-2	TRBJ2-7	CASSMTLEQYF
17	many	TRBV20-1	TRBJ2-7	CSARSSGRESGAYEQYF
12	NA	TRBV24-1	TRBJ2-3	CATKGSTDTQYF
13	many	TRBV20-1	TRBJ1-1	CSAPDRANTEAFF
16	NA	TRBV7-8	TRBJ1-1	CASSFSGGVMNTEAFF
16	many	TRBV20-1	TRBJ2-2	CSARPTAPLDTGELFF
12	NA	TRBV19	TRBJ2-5	CASSMVGQTQYF
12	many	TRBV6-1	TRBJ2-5	CASGRVQETQYF
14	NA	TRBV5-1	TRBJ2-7	CTSSFRGSGYEQYF
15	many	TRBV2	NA	CASSDRAAGVYEQYF
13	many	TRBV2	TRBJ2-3	CASRTGSSDTQYF
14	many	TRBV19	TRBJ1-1	CATRVRARDTEAFF
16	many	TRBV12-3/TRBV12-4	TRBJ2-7	CASSFTTEWSSYEQYF
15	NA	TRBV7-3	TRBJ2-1	CASSLTGGGRNEQFF
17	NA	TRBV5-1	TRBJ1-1	CASSLRDRGWKNTEAFF
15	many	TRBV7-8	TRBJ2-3	CASSFSSGRVDTQYF
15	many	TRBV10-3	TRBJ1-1	CAISEWVDRLTEAFF
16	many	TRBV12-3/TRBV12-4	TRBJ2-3	CASTDGTSGSTDTQYF
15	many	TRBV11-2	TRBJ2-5	CASRSFRGEQETQYF
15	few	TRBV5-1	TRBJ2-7	CASSSTGRGYYEQYF
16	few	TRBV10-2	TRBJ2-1	CASSGPFGLAGCEQFF
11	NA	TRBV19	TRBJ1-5	CASRLEETQHF
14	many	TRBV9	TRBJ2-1	CASSPGLAGGTSWF
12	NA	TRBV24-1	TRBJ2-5	CATSEGDSPMYF
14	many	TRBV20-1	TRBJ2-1	CSAISGRYYNEQFF
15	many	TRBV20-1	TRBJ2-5	CSALLGGAIQETQYF
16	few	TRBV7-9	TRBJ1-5	CASSLGSRYSNQPQHF
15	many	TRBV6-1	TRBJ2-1	CASHLGPPSYNEQFF